The T cell receptor beta chain under discussion was sequenced for a study of CD8 T cells in Susac syndrome. CD8+ and CD4+ T cells from blood underwent TCR beta sequencing, which was carried out in a high-throughput format. Fulfillment of recently defined diagnostic criteria for definite or probable disease was shown by the patients with Susac syndrome. Negative isolation was applied to CD8+ and CD4+ T cells, and FACS enrichment was applied to TEMRA cells. It was with random hexamers that roughly 0.45 to 1 ug RNA was reverse transcribed. TCRdb called the immunoSEQ multiplex PCR reads again in MiXCR, with one record for every CDR3 protein. Here the sample spans about 190,000 distinct CDR3 sequences, about 91% being singletons. The V gene end was trimmed by 6 bases and the J gene end by 4 bases; junction bases not matched to a gene: 15. The CDR3 totals 19 residues.

The chain has TRBV12-3 or TRBV12-4 and TRBJ2-1; 13 positions agree with TRBD2. Sequencing was carried out using CD4+ T cells from PBMCs. This sequence was found in a human donor with Susac syndrome. CDR3 DNA sequence: TGTGCCAGCAGCGTGACTAGCGGGAGGCTACTTAAAGGGTACAATGAGCAGTTCTTC. Translation gives CASSVTSGRLLKGYNEQFF.